Listed below are T cell receptor beta chains from one sample, sequenced in a study of blood T cell repertoires in COVID-19. TCRdb keeps only in-frame clones here, not all; method: immunoSEQ multiplex PCR. The data show about 200,000 clones, 89% seen once. Sequenced input: peripheral blood. The receptors shown here come from a man aged 55 to 70 who had recovered from COVID-19. Each CDR3 is given with its conserved first and last residue. A D gene is named only where the DNA matches it firmly.

V gene | D gene | CDR3 protein
TRBV19 | - | CASRGTANTEAFF
TRBV5-1 | - | CASSLWGDLEAFF
TRBV21-1 | - | CASSLGGDRGARGEKLFF
TRBV7-3 | - | CASSFNGGYGYTF
TRBV12-1 | - | CASSCRGRLFF
TRBV14 | TRBD1 | CASSQETRGQTEAFF
TRBV25-1 | - | CASSEPLRETQYF
TRBV28 | TRBD2 | CATTSGNKRDEQYF
TRBV19 | TRBD1 | CASSSRDRYNQPQHF
TRBV6-5 | - | CASRPRGGWYGYTF
TRBV28 | - | CASSPGTLNNSPLHF
TRBV28 | TRBD2 | CASSILAGSSYEQYF
TRBV6-6 | - | CASSQGGSGANVLTF
TRBV7-6 | - | CASSLATGNTGELFF
TRBV18 | - | CASSPQGGGLTGELFF
TRBV19 | TRBD1 | CASSTDREETQYF
TRBV12-3/TRBV12-4 | TRBD2 | CASSQGGDEQYF
TRBV5-8 | - | CASARGFSSYEQYF
TRBV6-2/TRBV6-3 | - | CASSTQRGNPYEQYF
TRBV5-4 | - | CASSLVSGNLNTEAFF
TRBV12-5 | TRBD2 | CASGFTLAGGTDTQYF
TRBV9 | - | CASSVTGKTYEQYF
TRBV27 | - | CASSPRGISTDTQYF
TRBV9 | - | CASSVDPPGVNTEAFF
TRBV9 | TRBD2 | CASSVGTSGGETQYF
TRBV2 | - | CASVRAYEQYF
TRBV12-3/TRBV12-4 | - | CAIRDNLNTEAFF
TRBV29-1 | - | CSVYDPGEANYGYTF